What follows is one TCR beta chain and its context. What antigen it recognizes has not been identified. The input lacks base qualities; no much larger clone sits a single base away. The CDR3 contains 14 residues, cysteine and phenylalanine counted. Only the CDR3 DNA is retained, 42 bases long and in frame from the first base. The germline V gene encodes CDR1 SEHNR and CDR2 FQNEAQ (reference sequence). Cut back by 4 bases and 3 bases, the V and J ends lie 9 bases apart. The immunoSEQ Assay, a bias-controlled multiplex PCR, was used to amplify TCRbeta CDR3 regions from genomic DNA. Under the source paper's analysis protocol: The number of nucleated cells in each sample was estimated by amplification of reference gene primers within the assay. To quantify the absolute abundance of each unique TCRbeta CDR3 rearrangement, sequence reads were collapsed and filtered. For each sample, productive Simpson clonality was calculated as the square root of Simpson's diversity index across productive rearrangements. TCRdb stores this immuneACCESS table with in-frame sequences only. Part of the clones is absent; in the studies checked, under half of the shortfall reflects unresolved V genes, and no reason is known for the rest. V and J calls and clone size follow that table, whereas D and trimming were derived from the DNA. This sample gives some 58,000 clones in total; 90% of them show up just once. The top ten clonotypes cover approximately 6.2% of the sample.

The sample is drawn from a study of blood T cell repertoires in COVID-19 (dated by TCRdb to between 2020 and 2021). Regarding the study in general: The collaborator samples originated in the United States, Italy and Spain and spanned the acute and convalescent phases of COVID-19. The material from the prospective study consisted of cDNA or gDNA derived from T cells, B-cell-depleted T cells, or PBMCs. Subjects who had been exposed to COVID-19, were actively infected with it, or had recovered from it provided the deeply sampled blood TCRbeta repertoires that made up the dataset. The repertoires were released in a freely available public database intended as a resource for research on the immune response to SARS-CoV-2. Samples were obtained from the ongoing ImmuneRACE study (first 160 participants) and from over 1,000 subjects provided by 6 global collaborators. Sample metadata almost always included a de-identified subject ID, COVID-19 status, age in years and sex. Where HLA class I and class II types were available, the types were taken from metadata supplied by the sample provider, not from assay-based typing. Study-level results and caveats: How much clinical and demographic metadata was included differed by source and by participant, and the metadata was provided uncurated.

Collaborating institutions collected whole blood in K2EDTA tubes following their own protocols. For TCRbeta analysis, collaborators shipped samples as frozen whole blood, isolated PBMCs, or DNA extracted from either of those sample types. Sequenced sample: peripheral blood. The sequence derives from a middle-aged man with acute or convalescent COVID-19. The rearranged segments are TRBV7-9 and TRBJ1-4; TRBD1 might be the D gene, on 6 matching bases. The CDR3 reads CASSSGVPNEKLFF. The DNA sequence is as follows: TGTGCCAGCAGCTCAGGGGTCCCTAATGAAAAACTGTTTTTT.